A single sample gave rise to the 25 T cell receptor beta chains below, sequenced in a study of blood T cell repertoires in COVID-19. TCRdb's copy holds only in-frame clones and misses some; the assay was immunoSEQ multiplex PCR. The table shows under 150,000 clones, with 80% occurring only once. Source material: peripheral blood. All receptors derive from a man aged 55 to 69 with active or convalescent COVID-19.

The chain carries TRBV18 and TRBJ1-4; the match to TRBD1 covers 7 bases. Germline CDR1 is KGHSH and CDR2 is LQKENI. The CDR3 is 14 amino acids. Unmatched junction bases numbered 4, after V lost 2 bases and J lost 7 bases. CDR3 DNA sequence: TGTGCCAGCTCACCATCACAGGGGAGTGAAAAACTGTTTTTT. Translating gives CASSPSQGSEKLFF.

The V call is TRBV9, the J call TRBJ2-3, with no clear D. Trimming stripped 0 bases from V and 3 bases from J, with 5 bases between. Germline V CDR1 and CDR2: SGDLS, YYNGEE. The CDR3 contains 13 residues. CDR3 sequence reads: CASSVVETDTQYF. CDR3 bases: TGTGCCAGCAGCGTAGTGGAGACAGATACGCAGTATTTT.

The CDR3 protein is CASSLVRGDEQFF. As DNA, the CDR3 is TGTGCCAGCAGCTTGGTACGAGGCGATGAGCAGTTCTTC. The chain employs TRBV5-4 and TRBJ2-1; no definite D call. The CDR3 is made up of 13 amino acids. The ends were cut back, 0 bases at V and 8 bases at J, with 9 bases in the middle. Germline V gives CDR1 SGHNT, CDR2 YYREEE (reference sequence).

The J gene is TRBJ2-7, the V gene TRBV10-3; 10 bases are a match to TRBD1. The CDR3 is made up of 17 amino acids. Trimming cost V 6 bases and J 2 bases; bases outside gene matches: 13. The germline gives CDR1 ENHRY, CDR2 SYGVKD. CDR3 in amino acids: CAISRAPGTGETYEQYF. The CDR3 DNA reads as TGTGCCATCAGCCGAGCCCCCGGGACAGGGGAAACCTACGAGCAGTACTTC.

The CDR3 protein is CASSFLAEKGEQFF. In nucleotides, the CDR3 is TGTGCCAGCAGCTTTCTAGCGGAGAAGGGGGAGCAGTTCTTC. V usage is TRBV7-3 and J usage is TRBJ2-1, with 7 nucleotides matching TRBD2. The V and J ends lost 3 bases and 10 bases, in that order; junction bases with no gene match: 9. The CDR3 is 14 residues long. Germline V gives CDR1 SGHTA, CDR2 FQGTGA.

This sequence joins TRBV5-1 and TRBJ1-6; 7 bases are a match to TRBD1. In germline, CDR1 is SGHRS, CDR2 YFSETQ. With 4 bases clipped from V and 8 bases from J, the junction kept 3 bases outside the gene matches. The CDR3 runs to 13 residues. CDR3 sequence reads: CASSRQGDSPLHF. CDR3 DNA: TGCGCCAGCAGCCGACAGGGTGATTCACCCCTCCACTTT.

The chain carries TRBV6-5 and TRBJ2-2; TRBD1 agrees at 9 bases. This CDR3 region has 15 residues. With 6 bases clipped from V and 4 bases from J, the junction kept 6 bases outside the gene matches. Looked up from germline, CDR1 is MNHEY and CDR2 is SVGAGI. In DNA form, the CDR3 reads TGTGCCAGCAGGAAACAGGGGGCTACCACCGGGGAGCTGTTTTTT. It yields the protein CASRKQGATTGELFF.

The rearrangement joins TRBV5-1 to TRBJ1-3; D unclear. Per germline, CDR1 SGHRS and CDR2 YFSETQ. This CDR3 is built from 14 residues. The ends were cut back, 0 bases at V and 0 bases at J, with 4 bases in the middle. This CDR3 is CASSLANSGNTIYF. CDR3 DNA: TGCGCCAGCAGCTTGGCCAACTCTGGAAACACCATATATTTT.

In its sample, this clone was seen once. The J gene is TRBJ2-7, the V gene TRBV7-2, with 11 bases identical to TRBD2. The CDR3 covers 18 residues. Germline trimming cut 3 bases from V and 0 bases from J; bases unmatched to any gene: 10. CDR1 is SGHTA and CDR2 is FQGNSA in the germline V gene. The CDR3 sequence is CASSLASSGRALSYEQYF. The CDR3 DNA is TGTGCCAGCAGCTTGGCGAGTAGCGGGAGGGCTCTCTCCTACGAGCAGTACTTC.

The chain couples TRBV9 to TRBJ2-6, with 8 bases aligning to TRBD1. The V and J ends lost 3 bases and 2 bases, in that order; junction bases with no gene match: 13. The CDR3 consists of 19 residues. CDR1 and CDR2 (germline): SGDLS, YYNGEE. The CDR3, as DNA: TGTGCCAGCAGCGGCGACAGGGGCGACTCTCGGCCTGGGGCCAACGTCCTGACTTTC. Its protein product is CASSGDRGDSRPGANVLTF.

The chain carries TRBV12-3 or TRBV12-4 and TRBJ2-2, with TRBD2 matching over 8 bases. The CDR3 contains 13 residues. V lost 6 bases, J lost 6 bases, and 3 bases stayed unmatched. CDR3 sequence (DNA): TGTGCCAGCAGGCAAGCGGGAGCCGGGGAGCTGTTTTTT. As protein: CASRQAGAGELFF.

The rearrangement joins TRBV12-3 or TRBV12-4 to TRBJ2-2, with TRBD2 matching 12 bases. V was pared by 1 base and J by 15 bases, with 3 bases of the junction left unmatched. This CDR3 is built from 13 residues. Here the CDR3 DNA reads TGTGCCAGCAGTTTAGGACTAGCGGGAGAGTTGTTTTTT. Protein: CASSLGLAGELFF.

The CDR3 protein is CASSPFGGDGEAFF. Written as DNA, the CDR3 is TGTGCCAGCAGCCCCTTCGGGGGAGATGGTGAAGCTTTCTTT. The chain uses TRBV6-5 and TRBJ1-1; D perhaps matches TRBD1 (5 bases). The CDR3 is 14 amino acids. In germline, CDR1 is MNHEY, CDR2 SVGAGI. The V end lost 6 bases, the J end lost 7 bases, and 18 bases lay between the germline ends.

The chain carries TRBV27 and TRBJ1-2; TRBD1 aligns across 7 bases. CDR3 length: 13 amino acids. V lost 5 bases, J lost 6 bases, and 6 bases stayed unmatched. Germline lookup yields CDR1 MNHEY and CDR2 SMNVEV (reference sequence). The CDR3 sequence is CASSPWDSDGYTF. The CDR3 DNA is TGTGCCAGCAGTCCCTGGGACAGCGATGGCTACACCTTC.

The sample holds a few counts of this clone. The chain combines TRBV2 with TRBJ2-7; D not resolved. V was clipped by 6 bases and J by 4 bases, with 10 bases between them. The CDR3 has 12 amino acids. Per germline, CDR1 SNHLY and CDR2 FYNNEI. The CDR3 loop is CASSPPRYEQYF. The CDR3 DNA follows: TGTGCCAGCAGCCCGCCCCGGTACGAGCAGTACTTC.

The rearrangement joins TRBV18 to TRBJ2-3; D is perhaps TRBD1 (5 bases). This CDR3 contains 15 residues. CDR1 and CDR2 from the germline V gene are KGHSH and LQKENI. V gave up 2 bases and J gave up 3 bases, with 12 bases separating them. The CDR3 bases are TGTGCCAGCTCACCAGCAGCCCCAGGGACAGATACGCAGTATTTT. It is translated as CASSPAAPGTDTQYF.

The rearrangement joins TRBV7-2 to TRBJ2-7; D unclear. This CDR3 contains 16 residues. V lost 1 base and J lost 0, with 13 bases in between. From germline, CDR1 is SGHTA and CDR2 FQGNSA. The DNA of the CDR3 is TGTGCCAGCAGCTTAGATGGCCTAAGGAGCTCCTACGAGCAGTACTTC. It codes for CASSLDGLRSSYEQYF.

This chain links TRBV28 with TRBJ1-5; the match to TRBD1 covers 7 bases. The CDR3 loop spans 12 amino acids. The trim removed 11 bases at V and 4 bases at J, leaving 5 bases unmatched. Per germline, CDR1 MDHEN and CDR2 SYDVKM. The CDR3 bases are TGTGCCGAGGGCAGGGGGAATCAGCCCCAGCATTTT. It codes for CAEGRGNQPQHF.

The CDR3 here is CASSPESGNLADTQYF. CDR3 in DNA: TGTGCCAGCAGCCCAGAAAGCGGGAATCTGGCAGATACGCAGTATTTT. V usage is TRBV9 and J usage is TRBJ2-3, with TRBD2 identical over 7 bases. The germline gives CDR1 SGDLS, CDR2 YYNGEE. There are 16 residues in the CDR3. V was clipped by 4 bases and J by 4 bases; unmatched bases: 12.

This chain links TRBV4-1 with TRBJ1-2; 8 nucleotides match TRBD1. The CDR3 loop spans 16 amino acids. After removal of 4 bases from V and 2 bases from J, the junction contained 9 bases not matched to a gene. CDR1 is MGHRA and CDR2 is YSYEKL in the germline V gene. In DNA form, the CDR3 reads TGCGCCAGCAGCCCGAGATCGACAGGGGAAAACTATGGCTACACCTTC. Protein product: CASSPRSTGENYGYTF.

V gene TRBV5-1 combines with J gene TRBJ1-2; D possibly corresponds to TRBD1 (5 bases). The CDR3 runs to 14 residues. The germline gives CDR1 SGHRS, CDR2 YFSETQ. Trimming shortened V by 2 bases and J by 4 bases, and 12 bases separated the two germline ends. The CDR3 DNA sequence: TGCGCCAGCAGCTTTGTGGCAGGGCCCTATGGCTACACCTTC. Translated: CASSFVAGPYGYTF.

J is TRBJ2-1 and V is TRBV4-1; TRBD1 matches at 8 bases. Per germline, CDR1 MGHRA and CDR2 YSYEKL. CDR3 size: 16 residues. The V and J ends lost 3 bases and 0 bases, in that order; junction bases with no gene match: 4. In DNA form, the CDR3 reads TGCGCCAGCAGCCAGGAACAGGGGGGCTCCTACAATGAGCAGTTCTTC. The encoded protein is CASSQEQGGSYNEQFF.

The chain employs TRBV28 and TRBJ1-1; D not certain. Germline V gives CDR1 MDHEN, CDR2 SYDVKM. The CDR3 is 12 residues long. V was pared by 7 bases and J by 4 bases, with 10 bases between. In DNA, the CDR3 is TGTGCCAGCAAGAGTTTCTTCACTGAAGCTTTCTTT. The encoded protein is CASKSFFTEAFF.

This clone was picked up a small number of times. The chain employs TRBV20-1 and TRBJ1-1; weak D call: TRBD1 (6 bases). This CDR3 is 16 amino acids long. CDR1 is DFQATT, CDR2 SNEGSKA, per germline (reference sequence). The V end lost 3 bases, the J end lost 1 base, and 18 bases lay between the germline ends. In DNA form, the CDR3 reads TGCAGTGCTAGTTTTTTCCAGGGGACCTCGAACACTGAAGCTTTCTTT. This translates into CSASFFQGTSNTEAFF.

The chain is built from TRBV11-3 and TRBJ2-5, with a possible D match to TRBD1 (7 bases). The CDR3 sequence is 15 residues long. Germline V lookup: CDR1 SGHNT, CDR2 YENEEA. Trimming stripped 4 bases from V and 5 bases from J, with 17 bases between. CDR3 nucleotides: TGTGCCAGCAGCTCGACAGGGAGCGCGGGGGAGACCCAGTACTTC. Protein: CASSSTGSAGETQYF.